This T cell receptor (beta chain) appears in the sequencing data of a study of blood T cell repertoires in COVID-19. About the study: The cDNA or gDNA used as material had been derived from T cells, B-cell-depleted T cells, or PBMCs.

Germline V gene lookup returns CDR1 MNHNY and CDR2 SVGAGI (reference sequence). This CDR3 is 15 amino acids long. Trimming removed 5 bases from V and 6 bases from J, with 18 bases in between. Original analysis: Amplification from reference gene primers served as the basis for estimated nucleated cell counts. Libraries were prepared by immunoSEQ multiplex PCR; TCRdb keeps only in-frame clonotypes and omits some of them. Clonal size and the V and J genes are those of that table, whereas D and trimming came from the DNA. The table records around 200,000 clones, approximately 81% of them present only once.

The clonotype comes from a woman in her seventies with COVID-19, enrolled during active disease. The chain uses TRBV6-6 and TRBJ2-3; D is possibly TRBD2 (6 bases). The sequenced material came from peripheral blood. CDR3 in DNA: TGTGCCAGCAGTCCTGGACTTGCGGGAACGGATACGCAGTATTTT. This codes for CASSPGLAGTDTQYF.